Listed below are T cell receptor beta chains from one sample, sequenced in a study of CD8+ T cells in alopecia areata. Generated by immunoSEQ multiplex PCR, the TCRdb table keeps only in-frame clones and is missing some. The sample holds about 97,000 clones, 55% to 75% seen once. The specimen comprised CD8+ T cells sorted from blood, sampled between weeks 55 and 65, from a patient treated with tofacitinib. Receptors were obtained from a human donor with alopecia areata. The CDR3 runs from the conserved cysteine through the conserved F or W. Each record gives: J gene, D gene, CDR3 length, clone size, V gene, CDR3 DNA, CDR3 protein. The D gene is left open where the match is weak. Only some rows state a clone size, as once, few, many or a class for expanded clones.

j_call: TRBJ1-2; d_call: TRBD1; cdr3_length: 15; clone_size: -; v_call: TRBV27; cdr3_nt: TGTGCCAGCAGTAGACAGGGCGCAGGCAACTATGGCTACACCTTC; cdr3_aa: CASSRQGAGNYGYTF
j_call: TRBJ2-3; d_call: -; cdr3_length: 15; clone_size: many; v_call: TRBV2; cdr3_nt: TGTGCCAGCAGTGACGGGGGAGCGAGGGGAGATACGCAGTATTTT; cdr3_aa: CASSDGGARGDTQYF
j_call: TRBJ1-1; d_call: -; cdr3_length: 13; clone_size: -; v_call: TRBV15; cdr3_nt: TGTGCCACCAGCAGAGTAGGGAACACTGAAGCTTTCTTT; cdr3_aa: CATSRVGNTEAFF
j_call: TRBJ2-1; d_call: -; cdr3_length: 13; clone_size: -; v_call: TRBV7-2; cdr3_nt: TGTGCCAGCACTTTATCTCGGGTCCATGAGCAGTTCTTC; cdr3_aa: CASTLSRVHEQFF
j_call: TRBJ1-2; d_call: -; cdr3_length: 15; clone_size: -; v_call: TRBV2; cdr3_nt: TGTGCCAGCAGTGATCGGGCAGAGACTAACTATGGCTACACCTTC; cdr3_aa: CASSDRAETNYGYTF
j_call: TRBJ1-1; d_call: -; cdr3_length: 13; clone_size: few; v_call: TRBV6-6; cdr3_nt: TGTGCCAGCAGCATGACAGTGAACACTGAAGCTTTCTTT; cdr3_aa: CASSMTVNTEAFF
j_call: TRBJ2-5; d_call: -; cdr3_length: 15; clone_size: -; v_call: TRBV11-2; cdr3_nt: TGTGCCAGCAGCTTAATTTCGCAGTCCCAAGAGACCCAGTACTTC; cdr3_aa: CASSLISQSQETQYF
j_call: TRBJ2-1; d_call: -; cdr3_length: 17; clone_size: -; v_call: TRBV27; cdr3_nt: TGTGCCAGCAGTCTATACCCTTCTGGGGGGGCGGAGAATGAGCAGTTCTTC; cdr3_aa: CASSLYPSGGAENEQFF
j_call: TRBJ1-2; d_call: -; cdr3_length: 14; clone_size: -; v_call: TRBV29-1; cdr3_nt: TGCAGCGTTGAGGGGGTCGACGACGACTATGGCTACACCTTC; cdr3_aa: CSVEGVDDDYGYTF
j_call: TRBJ1-6; d_call: TRBD1; cdr3_length: 15; clone_size: -; v_call: TRBV10-3; cdr3_nt: TGTGCCATCAGTGAGAACGACAGGGATAATTCACCCCTCCACTTT; cdr3_aa: CAISENDRDNSPLHF
j_call: TRBJ2-1; d_call: -; cdr3_length: 11; clone_size: -; v_call: TRBV30; cdr3_nt: TGTGCCTGGAGTGGATCAAATGAGCAGTTCTTC; cdr3_aa: CAWSGSNEQFF
j_call: TRBJ2-5; d_call: TRBD1; cdr3_length: 17; clone_size: -; v_call: TRBV27; cdr3_nt: TGTGCCAGCAGTTTATCCTCAGGGGGCGCTGGCCAAGAGACCCAGTACTTC; cdr3_aa: CASSLSSGGAGQETQYF
j_call: TRBJ1-2; d_call: -; cdr3_length: 13; clone_size: -; v_call: TRBV19; cdr3_nt: TGTGCCAGTAGTATGACTCCCGGTGACGGCTACACCTTC; cdr3_aa: CASSMTPGDGYTF
j_call: TRBJ1-5; d_call: -; cdr3_length: 13; clone_size: -; v_call: TRBV30; cdr3_nt: TGTGCCTGGAGCGAAAGGGGCAATCAGCCCCAGCATTTT; cdr3_aa: CAWSERGNQPQHF
j_call: TRBJ1-1; d_call: -; cdr3_length: 12; clone_size: -; v_call: TRBV27; cdr3_nt: TGTGCCAGCAGTGAGGGCGGGACTGAAGCTTTCTTT; cdr3_aa: CASSEGGTEAFF
j_call: TRBJ2-1; d_call: -; cdr3_length: 11; clone_size: -; v_call: TRBV13; cdr3_nt: TGTGCCAGCAGCTTAAGTCATGAGCAGTTCTTC; cdr3_aa: CASSLSHEQFF
j_call: TRBJ2-3; d_call: -; cdr3_length: 15; clone_size: few; v_call: TRBV29-1; cdr3_nt: TGCAGCGTTGAGCCTGACAGCGCTAGCACAGATACGCAGTATTTT; cdr3_aa: CSVEPDSASTDTQYF
j_call: TRBJ1-4; d_call: TRBD1; cdr3_length: 15; clone_size: -; v_call: TRBV5-1; cdr3_nt: TGCGCCAGCAGCTCACGTCGGAGGACAGGTGAAAAACTGTTTTTT; cdr3_aa: CASSSRRRTGEKLFF
j_call: TRBJ2-5; d_call: -; cdr3_length: 10; clone_size: few; v_call: TRBV29-1; cdr3_nt: TGCAGCGTTGAACTAGAGACCCAGTACTTC; cdr3_aa: CSVELETQYF
j_call: TRBJ1-1; d_call: -; cdr3_length: 17; clone_size: -; v_call: TRBV4-2; cdr3_nt: TGTGCCAGCAGCCAAGATGGTCAGGGGATCATGAACACTGAAGCTTTCTTT; cdr3_aa: CASSQDGQGIMNTEAFF